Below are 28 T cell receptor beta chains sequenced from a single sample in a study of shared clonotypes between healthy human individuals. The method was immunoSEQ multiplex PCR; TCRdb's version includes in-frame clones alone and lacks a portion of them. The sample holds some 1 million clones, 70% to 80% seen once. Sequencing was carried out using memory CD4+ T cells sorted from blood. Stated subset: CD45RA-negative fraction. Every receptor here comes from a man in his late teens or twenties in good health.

This CDR3 reads CASRGQLYQPQHF. The CDR3 DNA is TGTGCCAGCAGAGGACAGCTGTATCAGCCCCAGCATTTT. The genes are TRBV6-1 and TRBJ1-5; maybe TRBD1 (6 bases). Germline V gene lookup returns CDR1 MNHNS and CDR2 SASEGT. This CDR3 is 13 amino acids long. V gave up 6 bases and J gave up 5 bases, with 11 bases separating them.

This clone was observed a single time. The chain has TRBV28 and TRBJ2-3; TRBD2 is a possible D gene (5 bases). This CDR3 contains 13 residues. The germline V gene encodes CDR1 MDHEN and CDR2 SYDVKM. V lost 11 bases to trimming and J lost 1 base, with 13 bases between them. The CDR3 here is CAGRRGGTDTQYF. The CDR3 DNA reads TGTGCCGGTCGACGGGGAGGCACAGATACGCAGTATTTT.

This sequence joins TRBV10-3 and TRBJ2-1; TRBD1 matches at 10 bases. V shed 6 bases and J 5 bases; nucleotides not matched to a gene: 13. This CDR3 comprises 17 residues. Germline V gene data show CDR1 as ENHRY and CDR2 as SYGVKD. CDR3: CAIRDARAGQGNNEQFF. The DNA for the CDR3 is TGTGCCATCAGGGACGCCCGCGCGGGACAGGGGAACAATGAGCAGTTCTTC.

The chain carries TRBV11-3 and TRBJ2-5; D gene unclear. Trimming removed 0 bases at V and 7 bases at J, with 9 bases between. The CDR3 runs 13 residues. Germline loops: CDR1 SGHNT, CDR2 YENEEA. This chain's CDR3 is CASSLDQSGTQYF. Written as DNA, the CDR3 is TGTGCCAGCAGCTTAGATCAGAGTGGGACCCAGTACTTC.

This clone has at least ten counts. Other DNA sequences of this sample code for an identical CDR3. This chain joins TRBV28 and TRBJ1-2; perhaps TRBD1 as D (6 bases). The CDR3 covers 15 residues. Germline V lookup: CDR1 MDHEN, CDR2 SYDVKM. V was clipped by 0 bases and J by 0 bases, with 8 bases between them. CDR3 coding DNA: TGTGCCAGCAGTTTATGGGGGGCCTCTAACTATGGCTACACCTTC. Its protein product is CASSLWGASNYGYTF.

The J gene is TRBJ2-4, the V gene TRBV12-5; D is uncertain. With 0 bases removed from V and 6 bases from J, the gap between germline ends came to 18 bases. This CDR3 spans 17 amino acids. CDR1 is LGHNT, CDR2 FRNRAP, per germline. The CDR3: CASGLVQAGVSLNIQYF. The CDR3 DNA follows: TGTGCTAGTGGTTTGGTACAAGCCGGAGTATCCTTAAACATTCAGTACTTC.

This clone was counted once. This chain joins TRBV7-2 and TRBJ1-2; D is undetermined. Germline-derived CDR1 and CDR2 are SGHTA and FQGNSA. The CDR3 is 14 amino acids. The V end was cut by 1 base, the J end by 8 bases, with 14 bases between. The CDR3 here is CASSLGEVMGGYTF. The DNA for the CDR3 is TGTGCCAGCAGCTTAGGGGAGGTGATGGGAGGCTACACCTTC.

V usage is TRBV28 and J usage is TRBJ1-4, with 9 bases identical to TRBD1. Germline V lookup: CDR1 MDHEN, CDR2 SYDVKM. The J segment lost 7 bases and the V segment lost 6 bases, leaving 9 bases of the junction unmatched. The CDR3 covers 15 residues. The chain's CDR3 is CASSHEGQGREKLFF. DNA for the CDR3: TGTGCCAGCAGCCACGAGGGACAGGGCCGTGAAAAACTGTTTTTT.

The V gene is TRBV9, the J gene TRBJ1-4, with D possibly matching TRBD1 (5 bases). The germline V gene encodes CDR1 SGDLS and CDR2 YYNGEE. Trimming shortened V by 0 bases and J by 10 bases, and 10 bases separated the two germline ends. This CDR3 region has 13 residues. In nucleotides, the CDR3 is TGTGCCAGCAGCGTAGCTACGGGGGGAAAACTGTTTTTT. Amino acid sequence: CASSVATGGKLFF. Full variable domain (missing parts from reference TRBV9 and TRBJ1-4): DSGVTQTPKHLITATGQRVTLRCSPRSGDLSVYWYQQSLDQGLQFLIQYYNGEERAKGNILERFSAQQFPDLHSELNLSSLELGDSALYFCASSVATGGKLFFGSGTQLSVL.

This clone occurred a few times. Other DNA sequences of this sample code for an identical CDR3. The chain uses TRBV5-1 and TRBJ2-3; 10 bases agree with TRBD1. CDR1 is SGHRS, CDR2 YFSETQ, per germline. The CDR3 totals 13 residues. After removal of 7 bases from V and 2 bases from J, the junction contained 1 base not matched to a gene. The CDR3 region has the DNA TGCGCCAGCGGGACAGGGGACACAGATACGCAGTATTTT. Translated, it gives CASGTGDTDTQYF.

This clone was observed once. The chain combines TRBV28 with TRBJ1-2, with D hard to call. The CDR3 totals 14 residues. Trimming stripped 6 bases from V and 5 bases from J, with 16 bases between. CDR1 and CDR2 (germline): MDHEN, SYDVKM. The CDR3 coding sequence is TGTGCCAGCAGCGACTATGGACCAACTTATGGCTACACCTTC. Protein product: CASSDYGPTYGYTF.

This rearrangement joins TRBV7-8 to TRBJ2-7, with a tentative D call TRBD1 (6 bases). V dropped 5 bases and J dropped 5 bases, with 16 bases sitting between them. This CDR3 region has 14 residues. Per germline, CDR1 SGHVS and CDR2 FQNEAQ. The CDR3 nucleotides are TGTGCCAGCAGCCCTGGACAGCGGTTTGACGAGCAGTACTTC. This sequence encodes CASSPGQRFDEQYF.

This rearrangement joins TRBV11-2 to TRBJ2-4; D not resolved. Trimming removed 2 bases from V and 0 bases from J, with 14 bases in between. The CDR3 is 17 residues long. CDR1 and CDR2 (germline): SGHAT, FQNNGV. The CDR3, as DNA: TGTGCCAGCAGCTTAAATCCCTGGGTGGTAGCCAAAAACATTCAGTACTTC. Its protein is CASSLNPWVVAKNIQYF.

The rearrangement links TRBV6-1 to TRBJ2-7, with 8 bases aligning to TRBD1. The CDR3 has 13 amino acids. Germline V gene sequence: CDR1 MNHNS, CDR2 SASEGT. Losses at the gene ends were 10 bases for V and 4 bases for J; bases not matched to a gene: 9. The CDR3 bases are TGTGCCACCGACAGGGGTGTTTTGTACGAGCAGTACTTC. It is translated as CATDRGVLYEQYF.

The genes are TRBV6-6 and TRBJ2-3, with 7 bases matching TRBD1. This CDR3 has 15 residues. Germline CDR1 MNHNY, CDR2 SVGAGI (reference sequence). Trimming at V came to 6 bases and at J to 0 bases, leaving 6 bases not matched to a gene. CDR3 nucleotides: TGTGCCAGCAGACCGGACAGGCCCAGCACAGATACGCAGTATTTT. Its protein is CASRPDRPSTDTQYF.

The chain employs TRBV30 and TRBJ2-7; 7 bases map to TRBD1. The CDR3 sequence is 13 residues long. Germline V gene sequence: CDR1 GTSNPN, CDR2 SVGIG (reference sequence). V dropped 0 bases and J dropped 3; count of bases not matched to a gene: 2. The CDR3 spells CAWSVRQGYEQYF. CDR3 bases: TGTGCCTGGAGTGTACGACAGGGCTACGAGCAGTACTTC.

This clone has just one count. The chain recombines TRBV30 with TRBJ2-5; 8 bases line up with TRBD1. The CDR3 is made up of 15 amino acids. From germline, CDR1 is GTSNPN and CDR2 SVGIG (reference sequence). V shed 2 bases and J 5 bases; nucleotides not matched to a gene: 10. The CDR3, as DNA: TGTGCCTGGAGTTTTGGACAGGGTATAGGTGAGACCCAGTACTTC. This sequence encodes CAWSFGQGIGETQYF.

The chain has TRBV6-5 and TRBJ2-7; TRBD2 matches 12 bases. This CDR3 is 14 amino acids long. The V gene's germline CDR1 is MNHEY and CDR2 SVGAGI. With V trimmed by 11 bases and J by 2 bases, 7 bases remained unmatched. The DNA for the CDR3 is TGTGCCGGACAGACTAGCGGGGGACCCTACGAGCAGTACTTC. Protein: CAGQTSGGPYEQYF.

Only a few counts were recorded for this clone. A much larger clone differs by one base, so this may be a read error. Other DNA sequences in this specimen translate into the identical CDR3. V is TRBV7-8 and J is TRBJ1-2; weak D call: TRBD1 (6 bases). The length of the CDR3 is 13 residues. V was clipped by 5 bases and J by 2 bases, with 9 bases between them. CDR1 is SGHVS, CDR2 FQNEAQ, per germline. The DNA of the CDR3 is TGTGCCAGCAGCCCTCAGGGGAACTATGGCTACACCTTC. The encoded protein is CASSPQGNYGYTF.

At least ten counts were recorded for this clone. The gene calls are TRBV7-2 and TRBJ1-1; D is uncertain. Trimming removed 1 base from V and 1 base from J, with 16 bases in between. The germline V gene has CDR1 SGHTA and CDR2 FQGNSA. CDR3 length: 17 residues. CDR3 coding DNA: TGTGCCAGCAGCTTAGGTCCGTCTTATATAAAGAACACTGAAGCTTTCTTT. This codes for CASSLGPSYIKNTEAFF.

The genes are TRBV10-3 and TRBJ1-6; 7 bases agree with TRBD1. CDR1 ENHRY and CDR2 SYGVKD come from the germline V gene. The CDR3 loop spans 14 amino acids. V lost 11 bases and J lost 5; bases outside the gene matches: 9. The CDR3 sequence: CAVHPGQNNSPLHF. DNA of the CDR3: TGTGCCGTACATCCGGGACAGAATAATTCACCCCTCCACTTT.

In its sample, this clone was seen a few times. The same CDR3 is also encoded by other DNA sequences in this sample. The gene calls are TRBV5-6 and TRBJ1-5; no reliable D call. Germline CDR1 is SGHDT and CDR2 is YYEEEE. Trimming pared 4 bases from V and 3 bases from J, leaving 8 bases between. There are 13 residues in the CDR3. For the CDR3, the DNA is TGTGCCAGCAGCCTCGGAAACAATCAGCCCCAGCATTTT. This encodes CASSLGNNQPQHF.

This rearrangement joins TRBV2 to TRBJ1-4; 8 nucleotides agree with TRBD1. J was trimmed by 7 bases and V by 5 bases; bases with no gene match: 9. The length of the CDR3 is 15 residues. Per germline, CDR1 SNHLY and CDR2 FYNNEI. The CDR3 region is CASSNPGTGGEKLFF. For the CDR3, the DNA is TGTGCCAGCAGTAACCCCGGGACAGGAGGTGAAAAACTGTTTTTT.

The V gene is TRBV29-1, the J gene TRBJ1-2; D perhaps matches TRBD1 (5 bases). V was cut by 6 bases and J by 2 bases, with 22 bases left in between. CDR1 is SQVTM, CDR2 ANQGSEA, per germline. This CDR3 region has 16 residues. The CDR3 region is CSVRQYNRQENYGYTF. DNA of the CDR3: TGCAGCGTACGACAGTATAACCGCCAAGAAAACTATGGCTACACCTTC.

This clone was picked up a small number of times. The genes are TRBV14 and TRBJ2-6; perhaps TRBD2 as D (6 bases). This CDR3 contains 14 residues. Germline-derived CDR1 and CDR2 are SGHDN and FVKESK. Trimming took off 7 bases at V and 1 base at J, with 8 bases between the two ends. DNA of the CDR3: TGTGCCAGCAAGGGAGGATCTGGGGCCAACGTCCTGACTTTC. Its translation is CASKGGSGANVLTF. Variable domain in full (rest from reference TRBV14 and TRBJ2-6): EAGVTQFPSHSVIEKGQTVTLRCDPISGHDNLYWYRRVMGKEIKFLLHFVKESKQDESGMPNNRFLAERTGGTYSTLKVQPAELEDSGVYFCASKGGSGANVLTFGAGSRLTVL.

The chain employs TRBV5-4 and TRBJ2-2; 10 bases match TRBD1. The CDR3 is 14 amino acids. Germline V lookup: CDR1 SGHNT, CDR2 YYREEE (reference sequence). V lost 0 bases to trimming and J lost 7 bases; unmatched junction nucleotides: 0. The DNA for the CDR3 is TGTGCCAGCAGCTTGGGGACAGGGGGCGGGGAGCTGTTTTTT. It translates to CASSLGTGGGELFF.

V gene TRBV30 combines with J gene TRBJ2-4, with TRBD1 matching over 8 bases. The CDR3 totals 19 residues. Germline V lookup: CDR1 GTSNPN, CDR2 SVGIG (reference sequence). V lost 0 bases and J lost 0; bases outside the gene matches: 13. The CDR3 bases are TGTGCCTGGAGTGTACTTCTAGGACAGGGTGAGCGAGCCAAAAACATTCAGTACTTC. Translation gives CAWSVLLGQGERAKNIQYF.

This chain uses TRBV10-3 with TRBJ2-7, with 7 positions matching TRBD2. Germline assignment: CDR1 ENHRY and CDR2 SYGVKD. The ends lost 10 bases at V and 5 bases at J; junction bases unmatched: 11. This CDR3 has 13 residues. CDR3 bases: TGTGCCACCGGAGGGCTAGCGGATAACGAGCAGTACTTC. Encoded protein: CATGGLADNEQYF.